This T cell receptor (beta chain) was sequenced in a study of T cell clonotyping in hematopoietic cell transplantation. Time point specified: recipient sample about 28 days before transplant, after cytoreduction. CDR1 is SNHLY, CDR2 FYNNEI, per germline. This CDR3 comprises 15 residues. Trimming took 3 bases from V and 3 from J, leaving 12 bases between them. Method: immunoSEQ multiplex PCR; TCRdb's copy keeps in-frame clones and lacks some. The repertoire holds some 13,000 clones, with 65% to 85% as singletons. The clonotype comes from a man between 60 and 75 years old with acute myeloid leukemia. Some clones in this sample may be carry-over from other donors' samples. The source was peripheral blood mononuclear cells, collected before stem cell transplant. This rearrangement joins TRBV2 to TRBJ2-1; tentative D call: TRBD1 (6 bases). The CDR3 nucleotides are TGTGCCAGCAGTGACCCTCAGGGGATCTACAATGAGCAGTTCTTC. It specifies CASSDPQGIYNEQFF.